The clone carrying this TCR beta chain was recorded once. This record belongs to a study of blood T cell repertoires in COVID-19. Study-level information: The United States, Italy and Spain were the sources of the acute and convalescent COVID-19 samples.

Per the original methods: Amplification from reference gene primers served as the basis for estimated nucleated cell counts. Libraries were prepared by immunoSEQ multiplex PCR; TCRdb keeps only in-frame clonotypes and omits some of them. The DNA gave D and trimming, while V, J and clone size come from that table. The sample has 400,000 to 500,000 clones, approximately 87% seen once; the top ten hold 1.8%. V lost 4 bases, J lost 6 bases, and 9 bases lay in between. Germline CDR1 is DFQATT and CDR2 is SNEGSKA (reference sequence). The length of the CDR3 is 11 residues. Sequenced input: PBMCs or T cells enriched from blood (not recorded which). The chain carries TRBV20-1 and TRBJ1-1; D remains ambiguous. The sequence came from a woman between 40 and 55 years old who had recovered from COVID-19. The CDR3 DNA reads TGCAGTGCTACCAAAGCGGCTGAAGCTTTCTTT. Protein product: CSATKAAEAFF.